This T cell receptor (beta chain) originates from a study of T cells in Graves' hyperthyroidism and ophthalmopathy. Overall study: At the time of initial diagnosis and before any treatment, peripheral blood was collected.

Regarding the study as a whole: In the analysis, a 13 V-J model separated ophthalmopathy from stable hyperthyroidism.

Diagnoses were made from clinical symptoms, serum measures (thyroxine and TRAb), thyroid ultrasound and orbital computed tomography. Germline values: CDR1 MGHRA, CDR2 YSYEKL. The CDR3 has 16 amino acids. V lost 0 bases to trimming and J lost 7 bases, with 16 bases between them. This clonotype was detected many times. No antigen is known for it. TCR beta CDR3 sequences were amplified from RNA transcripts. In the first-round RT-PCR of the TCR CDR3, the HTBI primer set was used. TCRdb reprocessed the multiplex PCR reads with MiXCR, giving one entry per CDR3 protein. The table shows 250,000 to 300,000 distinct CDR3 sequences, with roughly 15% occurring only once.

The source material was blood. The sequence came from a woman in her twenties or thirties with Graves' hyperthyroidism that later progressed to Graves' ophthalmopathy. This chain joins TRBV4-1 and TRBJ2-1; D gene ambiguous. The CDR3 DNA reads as TGCGCCAGCAGCCAAGAGGTACGCACCTTGGGGAATGAGCAGTTCTTC. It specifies CASSQEVRTLGNEQFF.